The T cell receptor beta chain under discussion was sequenced for a study of graft-versus-host responses after intestinal transplantation. In the study overall: Anti-thymocyte globulin induction, then tacrolimus and steroids for about three years, went to all recipients.

The germline V gene has CDR1 MNHEY and CDR2 SMNVEV (reference sequence). This CDR3 comprises 15 residues. J was trimmed by 6 bases and V by 5 bases; bases with no gene match: 9. Study-wide results and limits: Detection of GvH clones occurred in recipient marrow, and some had their first appearance in ileum or blood. Graft-donor T cell macrochimerism coincided with high graft-versus-host to host-versus-graft clonal ratios in allografts.

A remark on this clone: Its cognate antigen is unknown.

Generated by immunoSEQ multiplex PCR, the TCRdb table keeps only in-frame clones and is missing some. Of 75,000 to 95,000 clones detected, 90% to 95% appear once; the ten largest clones hold 1.5% to 2%. The clonotype comes from a human donor who received an intestinal transplant. This chain uses TRBV27 with TRBJ2-1; 8 bases are a match to TRBD2. The sequencing here drew on unstimulated CD8+ T cells sorted from spleen or lymph node cells, taken before intestinal transplant. CDR3 residues: CASSPSGGHGNEQFF. DNA for the CDR3: TGTGCCAGCAGTCCCTCGGGGGGGCACGGCAATGAGCAGTTCTTC.